This section outlines one TCR beta chain sequence together with its context. Its cognate antigen is unknown. The authors split each subset's genomic DNA evenly across several immunoSEQ plates. The protocol was immunoSEQ multiplex PCR, while the TCRdb copy is restricted to in-frame clones and leaves out a portion. This table has roughly 2 million clones, approximately 96% appearing once. Trimming removed 5 bases from V and 1 base from J, with 8 bases in between. CDR1 and CDR2 (germline): SGHTA, FQGTGA. The CDR3 is 13 amino acids. This specimen belongs to a study of shared clonotypes between healthy human individuals. Study outcomes and limitations: Across four donors, naive CD4 shared 4.5% to 6%, naive CD8 under 4%, memory CD4 roughly 2.4%, memory CD8 approximately 0.4%. It was the non-shared clonotypes that had lower generation probabilities than clonotypes shared by all four donors.

This chain links TRBV7-3 with TRBJ1-1; no firm D call. Material for sequencing was naive CD4+ T cells sorted from blood. Subset specified: CD45RA+ positively selected. The TCR comes from a man younger than 30 in good health. This chain's CDR3 is CASSATRNTEAFF. The CDR3 nucleotides are TGTGCCAGCAGCGCGACCCGGAACACTGAAGCTTTCTTT.